This T cell receptor beta chain was captured by sequencing in a study of blood T cell repertoires in COVID-19. Study-wide background: The origin of the acute and convalescent COVID-19 samples was the United States, Italy and Spain. Nucleic acid was either cDNA or gDNA, and it came from T cells, B-cell-depleted T cells, or PBMCs.

Per germline, CDR1 LGHDT and CDR2 YNNKEL (reference sequence). V lost 4 bases, J lost 0 bases, and 10 bases lay in between. The length of the CDR3 is 15 residues. Source study methods: Amplification of reference gene primers provided the estimated nucleated cell counts. Some clones are missing from TCRdb's copy, which holds only in-frame ones; the method was immunoSEQ multiplex PCR. The DNA gave D and trimming, while V, J and clone size come from that table. The sample lists about 130,000 clones; more than 70% were seen once. The V gene is TRBV3-1 (or the pseudogene TRBV3-2), the J gene TRBJ1-3; D not resolved. The sequenced sample consisted of peripheral blood. The sequence derives from a human donor in a cohort sampled during active COVID-19. CDR3 protein: CASSLTHYSGNTIYF. In DNA form, the CDR3 reads TGTGCCAGCAGCCTAACACACTACTCTGGAAACACCATATATTTT.